This passage covers 29 T cell receptor beta chains from one sample sequenced in a study of shared T cell receptors in the human thymus. The table came from immunoSEQ multiplex PCR; TCRdb's copy has only in-frame clones and leaves some out. The sample consists of about 660,000 clones, approximately 89% of them appearing once. These same data were also listed under a study on human thymus T cells.

The sample comprised thymocytes. The source of these receptors is a boy younger than two with a congenital heart defect.

Turning to this clone: Distinct nucleotide sequences in the sample also encode this CDR3. The rearrangement joins TRBV11-2 to TRBJ1-1; 8 nucleotides align to TRBD1. The length of the CDR3 is 14 residues. Trimming removed 5 bases from V and 1 base from J; junction bases left unmatched: 3. CDR1 and CDR2 (germline): SGHAT, FQNNGV. For the CDR3, the DNA is TGTGCCAGCAGCCTGGACAGGGAGAACACTGAAGCTTTCTTT. Residues: CASSLDRENTEAFF.

The chain carries TRBV27 and TRBJ1-6, with D unresolved. V was shortened by 3 bases and J by 9 bases, with 9 bases between the two germline ends. The CDR3 covers 13 residues. Germline V gene lookup returns CDR1 MNHEY and CDR2 SMNVEV (reference sequence). Here the CDR3 reads CASSFRGSSPLHF. The CDR3 DNA reads TGTGCCAGCAGTTTTCGAGGGAGTTCACCCCTCCACTTT.

This rearrangement joins TRBV5-1 to TRBJ2-5, with D perhaps TRBD1 (5 bases). This CDR3 contains 16 residues. Germline V gene data show CDR1 as SGHRS and CDR2 as YFSETQ. The V end was cut by 0 bases, the J end by 0 bases, with 12 bases between. The CDR3 DNA follows: TGCGCCAGCAGCTTGGCCGCAGGGCTGTACCAAGAGACCCAGTACTTC. It translates to CASSLAAGLYQETQYF.

In DNA, the CDR3 is TGTGCCAGCAGCTTGGCCTCTAGCGGGGGCCCCTACGAGCAGTACTTC. It specifies CASSLASSGGPYEQYF. The chain joins TRBV5-4 to TRBJ2-7; 10 nucleotides agree with TRBD2. Germline assignment: CDR1 SGHNT and CDR2 YYREEE (reference sequence). J was trimmed by 2 bases and V by 0 bases; bases with no gene match: 5. The CDR3 runs to 16 residues.

This chain joins TRBV4-3 and TRBJ2-1; 9 bases map to TRBD2. V was pared by 0 bases and J by 1 base, with 13 bases of the junction left unmatched. Germline V gene lookup returns CDR1 LGHNA and CDR2 YSLEER. CDR3 length: 20 residues. Here the CDR3 reads CASSQEALGLASTSYNEQFF. The CDR3 nucleotides are TGCGCCAGCAGCCAAGAGGCCCTAGGACTAGCGAGTACATCCTACAATGAGCAGTTCTTC.

This clone was recorded once. This chain uses TRBV7-8 with TRBJ2-3, with a weak D call TRBD1 (6 bases). Between the trimmed V and J ends, which lost 8 bases and 4 bases, there was a span of 16 bases. The length of the CDR3 is 14 residues. Germline CDR1 is SGHVS and CDR2 is FQNEAQ. CDR3: CASRLRTAPDTQYF. The CDR3 region has the DNA TGTGCCAGCCGCCTACGGACAGCCCCAGATACGCAGTATTTT. Filled out from reference TRBV7-8 and TRBJ2-3, the complete variable domain reads GAGVSQSPRYKVAKRGQDVALRCDPISGHVSLFWYQQALGQGPEFLTYFQNEAQLDKSGLPSDRFFAERPEGSVSTLKIQRTQQEDSAVYLCASRLRTAPDTQYFGPGTRLTVL.

V usage is TRBV5-6 and J usage is TRBJ1-2; D is undetermined. Germline CDR1 reads SGHDT; CDR2 reads YYEEEE. The germline V and J ends were trimmed by 4 bases and 7 bases, with 14 bases remaining between them. The CDR3 contains 13 residues. CDR3 residues: CASSVDQRSGYTF. In nucleotides, the CDR3 is TGTGCCAGCAGCGTGGACCAAAGGAGTGGCTACACCTTC.

The chain couples TRBV7-6 to TRBJ1-2, with D perhaps TRBD1 (5 bases). The CDR3 spans 15 residues. The V end lost 4 bases, the J end lost 5 bases, and 17 bases lay between the germline ends. Looked up from germline, CDR1 is SGHVS and CDR2 is FNYEAQ. CDR3 sequence: CASSSHKDRSYGYTF. In DNA form, the CDR3 reads TGTGCCAGCAGCTCGCATAAAGACAGAAGTTATGGCTACACCTTC.

The J gene is TRBJ2-4, the V gene TRBV19; D is uncertain. The CDR3 consists of 16 residues. Trimming cost V 5 bases and J 0 bases, with 14 bases left between them. Germline-derived CDR1 and CDR2 are LNHDA and SQIVND (reference sequence). The CDR3 coding sequence is TGTGCCAGTAGTCCCTACGGAGATCTAGCCAAAAACATTCAGTACTTC. It yields the protein CASSPYGDLAKNIQYF.

The chain links TRBV27 to TRBJ2-7; TRBD1 matches 8 bases. Germline lookup yields CDR1 MNHEY and CDR2 SMNVEV (reference sequence). The CDR3 covers 14 residues. V shed 4 bases, J shed 1 base, and the junction held 3 bases outside the gene matches. This CDR3 is CASSSYRGSYEQYF. DNA of the CDR3: TGTGCCAGCAGTTCCTACAGGGGGTCCTACGAGCAGTACTTC.

This chain joins TRBV28 and TRBJ2-7, with TRBD1 identical over 7 bases. J lost 6 bases, V lost 6 bases, and 14 bases had no gene match. The CDR3 spans 15 residues. CDR1 MDHEN and CDR2 SYDVKM come from the germline V gene. The CDR3 nucleotides are TGTGCCAGCAGCAACGAGAAGGGGGCACCCCTCGAGCAGTACTTC. Translated, it gives CASSNEKGAPLEQYF.

J is TRBJ2-5 and V is TRBV28, with 9 bases fitting TRBD1. The CDR3 has 15 amino acids. Germline lookup yields CDR1 MDHEN and CDR2 SYDVKM. V shed 5 bases and J 2 bases; nucleotides not matched to a gene: 6. CDR3 nucleotide sequence: TGTGCCAGCAGTCCTTCCGGGACAGGGCAAGAGACCCAGTACTTC. It translates to CASSPSGTGQETQYF. Together with reference TRBV28 and TRBJ2-5, the CDR3 gives the full variable domain: DVKVTQSSRYLVKRTGEKVFLECVQDMDHENMFWYRQDPGLGLRLIYFSYDVKMKEKGDIPEGYSVSREKKERFSLILESASTNQTSMYLCASSPSGTGQETQYFGPGTRLLVL.

The chain employs TRBV7-9 and TRBJ2-5; tentative D call: TRBD1 (6 bases). V lost 5 bases and J lost 1, with 17 bases in between. The CDR3 totals 16 residues. Germline V CDR1 and CDR2: SEHNR, FQNEAQ (reference sequence). CDR3 sequence (DNA): TGTGCCAGCAGCACCCGGACAGCCGTTTTCCAAGAGACCCAGTACTTC. Its protein is CASSTRTAVFQETQYF.

V gene TRBV12-5 combines with J gene TRBJ1-2; TRBD1 matches 8 bases. Losses at the gene ends were 6 bases for V and 8 bases for J; bases not matched to a gene: 5. The length of the CDR3 is 12 residues. Germline CDR1 and CDR2: LGHNT and FRNRAP. CDR3 sequence reads: CASGATGDGYTF. CDR3 nucleotide sequence: TGTGCTAGTGGGGCGACAGGGGACGGCTACACCTTC. The entire variable domain, with the rest obtained from reference TRBV12-5 and TRBJ1-2, is as follows: DARVTQTPRHKVTEMGQEVTMRCQPILGHNTVFWYRQTMMQGLELLAYFRNRAPLDDSGMPKDRFSAEMPDATLATLKIQPSEPRDSAVYFCASGATGDGYTFGSGTRLTVV.

This sequence joins TRBV28 and TRBJ2-7; possibly TRBD1 for D (5 bases). The CDR3 runs 15 residues. Per germline, CDR1 MDHEN and CDR2 SYDVKM. Trimming pared 4 bases from V and 4 bases from J, leaving 17 bases between. The CDR3 DNA is TGTGCCAGCAGTTCCGACGGCTCTAAGGGGTACGAGCAGTACTTC. As protein: CASSSDGSKGYEQYF.

The V call is TRBV15, the J call TRBJ2-7; 8 bases fit TRBD2. The CDR3 extends over 16 amino acids. J lost 2 bases, V lost 0 bases, and 6 bases had no gene match. Germline CDR1 and CDR2: LNHNV and YYDKDF (reference sequence). CDR3 nucleotides: TGTGCCACCAGCAGAGATGGGCGGGAGGATACCTACGAGCAGTACTTC. This codes for CATSRDGREDTYEQYF.

The rearrangement uses TRBV4-1 and TRBJ2-7; 8 bases fit TRBD2. The CDR3 is made up of 16 amino acids. V shed 2 bases and J 2 bases; nucleotides not matched to a gene: 8. Germline CDR1 is MGHRA and CDR2 is YSYEKL. Here the CDR3 DNA reads TGCGCCAGCAGCCAACAATGGGGGGGACTAGCCTACGAGCAGTACTTC. Protein: CASSQQWGGLAYEQYF.

This chain connects TRBV7-2 to TRBJ2-7, with 8 nucleotides matching TRBD2. Germline V gene sequence: CDR1 SGHTA, CDR2 FQGNSA. This CDR3 is built from 15 residues. V shed 4 bases and J 4 bases; nucleotides not matched to a gene: 9. Here the CDR3 reads CASSSSGSLGYEQYF. CDR3 nucleotides: TGTGCCAGCAGCTCCAGCGGGAGCCTTGGGTACGAGCAGTACTTC.

The J gene is TRBJ2-7, the V gene TRBV2; 10 bases agree with TRBD2. There are 18 residues in the CDR3. V dropped 2 bases and J dropped 2; count of bases not matched to a gene: 12. Germline-derived CDR1 and CDR2 are SNHLY and FYNNEI. CDR3 loop: CASSERPATSGRTYEQYF. The CDR3, as DNA: TGTGCCAGCAGTGAAAGGCCGGCGACTAGCGGGCGCACCTACGAGCAGTACTTC.

The chain employs TRBV25-1 and TRBJ2-5, with 11 nucleotides matching TRBD2. CDR1 and CDR2 from the germline V gene are MGHDK and SYGVNS. Trimming cost V 4 bases and J 3 bases; bases outside gene matches: 7. This CDR3 is built from 16 residues. CDR3 amino acids: CASSGASGGPKETQYF. In nucleotides, the CDR3 is TGTGCCAGCAGTGGGGCTAGCGGGGGGCCCAAAGAGACCCAGTACTTC.

For the CDR3, the DNA is TGTGCCAGCAGCCCCGGACAGGGGGGAACCTACGAGCAGTACTTC. Protein sequence: CASSPGQGGTYEQYF. J is TRBJ2-7 and V is TRBV6-5; 10 bases map to TRBD1. CDR1 and CDR2 (germline): MNHEY, SVGAGI. V was clipped by 6 bases and J by 2 bases; unmatched bases: 7. The CDR3 is made up of 15 amino acids.

V is TRBV9 and J is TRBJ1-6, with unresolved D. The ends were cut back, 3 bases at V and 10 bases at J, with 14 bases in the middle. The germline V gene encodes CDR1 SGDLS and CDR2 YYNGEE. The CDR3 runs 14 residues. For the CDR3, the DNA is TGTGCCAGCAGCGCGACCCGCTCCGGGTCACCCCTCCACTTT. Amino acids: CASSATRSGSPLHF.

The chain is built from TRBV28 and TRBJ2-7; maybe TRBD1 (6 bases). The CDR3 length is 17 residues. The germline V gene encodes CDR1 MDHEN and CDR2 SYDVKM. V gave up 4 bases and J gave up 2 bases, with 21 bases separating them. The DNA of the CDR3 is TGTGCCAGCAGTTATCGGGCGCCCACAGGGCATCCCTACGAGCAGTACTTC. It yields the protein CASSYRAPTGHPYEQYF.

This clone showed up just a few times. The rearrangement joins TRBV19 to TRBJ1-1, with unresolved D. V lost 5 bases to trimming and J lost 8 bases, with 21 bases between them. This CDR3 comprises 15 residues. CDR1 LNHDA and CDR2 SQIVND come from the germline V gene (reference sequence). For the CDR3, the DNA is TGTGCCAGTAGTCCCTTGATCGCGGTGTCTTGGGAAGCTTTCTTT. Residues: CASSPLIAVSWEAFF. The whole variable domain, remainder taken from reference TRBV19 and TRBJ1-1, is DGGITQSPKYLFRKEGQNVTLSCEQNLNHDAMYWYRQDPGQGLRLIYYSQIVNDFQKGDIAEGYSVSREKKESFPLTVTSAQKNPTAFYLCASSPLIAVSWEAFFGQGTRLTVV.

V usage is TRBV5-6 and J usage is TRBJ1-2; D is possibly TRBD1 (6 bases). The ends were cut back, 2 bases at V and 4 bases at J, with 12 bases in the middle. The CDR3 is made up of 14 amino acids. CDR1 SGHDT and CDR2 YYEEEE come from the germline V gene. The CDR3 DNA follows: TGTGCCAGCAGCTTTTCTCCAGGGGTCTATGGCTACACCTTC. This codes for CASSFSPGVYGYTF. The full variable domain, its missing parts supplied by reference TRBV5-6 and TRBJ1-2, is DAGVTQSPTHLIKTRGQQVTLRCSPKSGHDTVSWYQQALGQGPQFIFQYYEEEERQRGNFPDRFSGHQFPNYSSELNVNALLLGDSALYLCASSFSPGVYGYTFGSGTRLTVV.

This clone was seen a single time. The chain employs TRBV5-4 and TRBJ2-7; 9 nucleotides match TRBD2. There are 16 residues in the CDR3. CDR1 and CDR2 from the germline V gene are SGHNT and YYREEE (reference sequence). The junction had 10 bases not matched to a gene; V was cut back by 4 bases and J by 2 bases. The CDR3 region has the DNA TGTGCCAGCAGCCCGGGGTTTTTAGCGGGGGCCTACGAGCAGTACTTC. Residues: CASSPGFLAGAYEQYF.

V and J are TRBV11-3 and TRBJ2-5; possibly TRBD1 for D (6 bases). V was clipped by 2 bases and J by 4 bases, with 11 bases between them. CDR3 size: 14 residues. Germline V gene data show CDR1 as SGHNT and CDR2 as YENEEA. This chain's CDR3 is CASSLNSRGETQYF. Here the CDR3 DNA reads TGTGCCAGCAGCTTAAATTCCAGGGGAGAGACCCAGTACTTC.

The chain carries TRBV7-5 and TRBJ2-1; the table's D gene call, TRBD1, was not cross checked with the DNA. TRBV7-5 is a pseudogene locus. The CDR3 spans 16 residues. CDR3 DNA: TGTGCCAGAAGCTTACGGGGACAGGACTCCTACAATGAGCAGTTCTTC. Translation: CARSLRGQDSYNEQFF.

J is TRBJ1-3 and V is TRBV28, with TRBD1 matching 8 bases. Germline values: CDR1 MDHEN, CDR2 SYDVKM. J gave up 4 bases and V 3 bases, and 11 bases lay outside the gene matches. CDR3 length: 17 residues. Here the CDR3 reads CASSFQDRAGGGNTIYF. The CDR3 nucleotides are TGTGCCAGCAGTTTCCAGGACAGGGCTGGAGGAGGAAACACCATATATTTT.